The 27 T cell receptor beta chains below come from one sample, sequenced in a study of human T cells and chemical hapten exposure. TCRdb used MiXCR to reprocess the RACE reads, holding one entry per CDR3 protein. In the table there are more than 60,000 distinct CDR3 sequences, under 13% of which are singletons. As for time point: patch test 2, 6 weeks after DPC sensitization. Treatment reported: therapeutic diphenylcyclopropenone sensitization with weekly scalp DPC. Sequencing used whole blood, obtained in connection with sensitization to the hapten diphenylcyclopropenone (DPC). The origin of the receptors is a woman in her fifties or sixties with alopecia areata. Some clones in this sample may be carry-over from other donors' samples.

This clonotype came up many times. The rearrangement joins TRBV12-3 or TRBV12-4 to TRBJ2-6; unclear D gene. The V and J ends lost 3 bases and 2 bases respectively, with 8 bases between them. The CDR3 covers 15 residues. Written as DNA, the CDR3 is TGTGCCAGCAGTTTTGGGCAGGCTGGGGCCAACGTCCTGACTTTC. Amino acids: CASSFGQAGANVLTF.

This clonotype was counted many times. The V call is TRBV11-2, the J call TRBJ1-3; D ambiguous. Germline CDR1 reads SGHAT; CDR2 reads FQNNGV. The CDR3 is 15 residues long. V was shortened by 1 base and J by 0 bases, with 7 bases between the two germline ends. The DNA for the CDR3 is TGTGCCAGCAGCTTAGGGCTGAACTCTGGAAACACCATATATTTT. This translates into CASSLGLNSGNTIYF.

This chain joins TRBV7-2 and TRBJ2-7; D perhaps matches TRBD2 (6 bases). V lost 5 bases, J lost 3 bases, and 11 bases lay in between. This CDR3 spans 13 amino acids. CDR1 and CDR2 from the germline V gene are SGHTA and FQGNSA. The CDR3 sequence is CASSPVRDYEQYF. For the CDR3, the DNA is TGTGCCAGCAGCCCTGTGCGGGACTACGAGCAGTACTTC.

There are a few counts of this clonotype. In nucleotides, the CDR3 is TGTGCCAGCGCACGGGACACCTTCTACGAGCAGTACTTC. As protein: CASARDTFYEQYF. The genes are TRBV12-3 or TRBV12-4 and TRBJ2-7; D may be TRBD1 (6 bases). Trimming took 8 bases from V and 3 from J, leaving 14 bases between them. This CDR3 comprises 13 residues.

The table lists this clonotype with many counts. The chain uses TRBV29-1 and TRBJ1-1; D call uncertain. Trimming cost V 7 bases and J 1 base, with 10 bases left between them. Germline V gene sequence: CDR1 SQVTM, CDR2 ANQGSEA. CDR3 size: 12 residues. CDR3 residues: CSAQAPNTEAFF. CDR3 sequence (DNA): TGCAGCGCCCAGGCCCCGAACACTGAAGCTTTCTTT.

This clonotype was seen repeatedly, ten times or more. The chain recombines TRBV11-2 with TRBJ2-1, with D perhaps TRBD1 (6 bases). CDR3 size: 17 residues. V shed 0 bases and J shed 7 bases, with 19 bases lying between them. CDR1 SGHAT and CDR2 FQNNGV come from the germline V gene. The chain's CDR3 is CASSLEVGLGARNEQFF. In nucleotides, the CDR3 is TGTGCCAGCAGCTTAGAAGTTGGTCTGGGGGCGAGGAATGAGCAGTTCTTC.

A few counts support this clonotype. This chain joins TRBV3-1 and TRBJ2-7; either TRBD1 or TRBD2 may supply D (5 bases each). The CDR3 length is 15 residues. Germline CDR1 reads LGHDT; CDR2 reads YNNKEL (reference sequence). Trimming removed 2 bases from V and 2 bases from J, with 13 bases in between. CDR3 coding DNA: TGTGCCAGCAGCCAAATCAAGAGGGACCCCTACGAGCAGTACTTC. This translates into CASSQIKRDPYEQYF.

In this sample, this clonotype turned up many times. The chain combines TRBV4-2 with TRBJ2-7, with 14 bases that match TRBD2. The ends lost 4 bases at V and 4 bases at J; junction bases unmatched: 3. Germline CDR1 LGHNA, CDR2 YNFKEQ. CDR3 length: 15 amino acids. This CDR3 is CASSRGTSGSYEQYF. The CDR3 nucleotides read TGTGCCAGCAGCCGAGGGACTAGCGGGAGTTACGAGCAGTACTTC.

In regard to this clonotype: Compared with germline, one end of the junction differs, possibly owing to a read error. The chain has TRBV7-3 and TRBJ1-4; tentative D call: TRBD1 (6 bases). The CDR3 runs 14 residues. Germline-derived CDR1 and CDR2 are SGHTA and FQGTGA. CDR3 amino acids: CVSSPTGLGEKLFF. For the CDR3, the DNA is TGTGTCAGCAGCCCTACAGGGTTAGGGGAAAAACTGTTTTTT. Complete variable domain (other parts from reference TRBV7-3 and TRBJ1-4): GAGVSQTPSNKVTEKGKYVELRCDPISGHTALYWYRQSLGQGPEFLIYFQGTGAADDSGLPNDRFFAVRPEGSVSTLKIQRTERGDSAVYLCVSSPTGLGEKLFFGSGTQLSVL.

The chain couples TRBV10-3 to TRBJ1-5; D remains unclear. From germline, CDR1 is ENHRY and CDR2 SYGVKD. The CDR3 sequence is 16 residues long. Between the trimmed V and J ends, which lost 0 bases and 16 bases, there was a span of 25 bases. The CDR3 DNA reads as TGTGCCATCAGTGAGTCGACGCACGGCACGAACCAGCTCCAACATTTT. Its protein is CAISESTHGTNQLQHF.

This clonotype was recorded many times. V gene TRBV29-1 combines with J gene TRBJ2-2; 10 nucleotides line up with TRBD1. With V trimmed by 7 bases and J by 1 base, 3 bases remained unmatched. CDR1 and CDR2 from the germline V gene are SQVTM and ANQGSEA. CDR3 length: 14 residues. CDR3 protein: CSARTGGNTGELFF. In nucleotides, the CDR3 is TGCAGCGCTCGGACAGGGGGGAACACCGGGGAGCTGTTTTTT.

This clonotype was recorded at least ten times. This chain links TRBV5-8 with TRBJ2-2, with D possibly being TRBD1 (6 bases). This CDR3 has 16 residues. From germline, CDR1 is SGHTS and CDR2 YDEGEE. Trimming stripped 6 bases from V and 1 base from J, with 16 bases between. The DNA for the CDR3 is TGTGCCAGCAACTTTGACCGGGACAAGAACACCGGGGAGCTGTTTTTT. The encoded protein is CASNFDRDKNTGELFF. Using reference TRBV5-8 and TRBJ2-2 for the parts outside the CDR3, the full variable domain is EAGVTQSPTHLIKTRGQQATLRCSPISGHTSVYWYQQALGLGLQFLLWYDEGEERNRGNFPPRFSGRQFPNYSSELNVNALELEDSALYLCASNFDRDKNTGELFFGEGSRLTVL.

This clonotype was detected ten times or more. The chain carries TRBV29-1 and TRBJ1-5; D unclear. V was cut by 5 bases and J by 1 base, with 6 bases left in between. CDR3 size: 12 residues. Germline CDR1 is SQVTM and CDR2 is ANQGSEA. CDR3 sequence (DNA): TGCAGCGTTTCGGGGAGCAATCAGCCCCAGCATTTT. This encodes CSVSGSNQPQHF.

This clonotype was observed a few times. The CDR3 is CASSHTGGANTEAFF. The DNA for the CDR3 is TGTGCCAGCAGCCATACAGGGGGCGCAAACACTGAAGCTTTCTTT. The rearrangement joins TRBV3-1 to TRBJ1-1; 9 nucleotides match TRBD1. Germline V lookup: CDR1 LGHDT, CDR2 YNNKEL (reference sequence). V lost 3 bases and J lost 2; bases outside the gene matches: 4. The CDR3 has 15 amino acids.

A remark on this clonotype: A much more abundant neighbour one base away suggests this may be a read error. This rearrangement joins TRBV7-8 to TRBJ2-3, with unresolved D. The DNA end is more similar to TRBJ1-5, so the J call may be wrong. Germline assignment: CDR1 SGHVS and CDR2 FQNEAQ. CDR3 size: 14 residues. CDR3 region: CASSPQAVTDTQHF. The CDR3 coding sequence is TGTGCCAGCAGCCCTCAAGCGGTCACAGATACGCAGCATTTT.

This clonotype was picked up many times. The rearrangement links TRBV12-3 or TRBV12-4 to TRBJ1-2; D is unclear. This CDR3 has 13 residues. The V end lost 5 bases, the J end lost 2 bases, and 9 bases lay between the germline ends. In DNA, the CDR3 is TGTGCCAGCAGTGCTCAGGAGAACTATGGCTACACCTTC. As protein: CASSAQENYGYTF.

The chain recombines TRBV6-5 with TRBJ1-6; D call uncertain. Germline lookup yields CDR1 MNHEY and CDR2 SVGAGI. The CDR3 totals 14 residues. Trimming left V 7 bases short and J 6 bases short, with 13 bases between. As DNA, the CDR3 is TGTGCCAGCACTGGACTGAGAAGTAATTCACCCCTCCACTTT. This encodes CASTGLRSNSPLHF.

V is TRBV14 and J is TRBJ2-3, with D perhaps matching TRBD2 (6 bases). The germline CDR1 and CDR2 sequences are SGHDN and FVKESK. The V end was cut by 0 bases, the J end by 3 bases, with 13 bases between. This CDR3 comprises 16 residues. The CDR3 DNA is TGTGCCAGCAGCCAAGATGCTGGACTAAAGACAGATACGCAGTATTTT. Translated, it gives CASSQDAGLKTDTQYF.

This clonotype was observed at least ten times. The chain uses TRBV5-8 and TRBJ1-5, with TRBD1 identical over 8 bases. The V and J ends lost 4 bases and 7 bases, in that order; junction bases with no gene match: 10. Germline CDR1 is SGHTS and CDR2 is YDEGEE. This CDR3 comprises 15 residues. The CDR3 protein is CASSLDRVWEQPQHF. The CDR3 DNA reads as TGTGCCAGCAGCCTGGACAGGGTGTGGGAACAGCCCCAGCATTTT.

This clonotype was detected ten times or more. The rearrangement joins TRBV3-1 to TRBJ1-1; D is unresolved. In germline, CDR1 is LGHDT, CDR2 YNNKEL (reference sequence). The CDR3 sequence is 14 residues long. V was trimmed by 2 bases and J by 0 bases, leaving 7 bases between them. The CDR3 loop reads CASSQPGMNTEAFF. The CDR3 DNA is TGTGCCAGCAGCCAACCGGGCATGAACACTGAAGCTTTCTTT.

This CDR3 is CASSHTQGLAGEKELFF. The CDR3 nucleotides are TGTGCCAGCAGCCACACCCAGGGACTAGCGGGAGAAAAGGAGCTGTTTTTT. This chain connects TRBV14 to TRBJ2-2; 14 nucleotides line up with TRBD2. CDR1 is SGHDN and CDR2 is FVKESK in the germline V gene. V gave up 3 bases and J gave up 10 bases; unmatched junction bases: 10. This CDR3 is built from 17 residues.

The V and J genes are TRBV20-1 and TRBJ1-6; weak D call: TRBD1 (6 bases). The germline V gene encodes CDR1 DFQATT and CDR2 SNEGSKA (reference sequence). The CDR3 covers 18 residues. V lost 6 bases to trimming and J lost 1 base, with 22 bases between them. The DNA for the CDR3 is TGCAGTGCCCCAGAGGAATGGGGGCAAGTTTCCTATAATTCACCCCTCCACTTT. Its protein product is CSAPEEWGQVSYNSPLHF.

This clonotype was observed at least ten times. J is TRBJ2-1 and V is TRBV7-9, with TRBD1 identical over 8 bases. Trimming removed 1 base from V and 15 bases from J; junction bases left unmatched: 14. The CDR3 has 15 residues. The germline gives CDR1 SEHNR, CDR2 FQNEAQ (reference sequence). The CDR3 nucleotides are TGTGCCAGCAGCTTAGGCCTAGGACAGGGAGGAGGGCGGTTCTTC. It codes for CASSLGLGQGGGRFF.

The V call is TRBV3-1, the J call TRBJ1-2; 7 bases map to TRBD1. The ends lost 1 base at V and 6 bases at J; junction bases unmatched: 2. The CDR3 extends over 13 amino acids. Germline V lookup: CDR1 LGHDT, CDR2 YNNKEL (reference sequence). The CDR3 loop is CASSQGTGNGYTF. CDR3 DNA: TGTGCCAGCAGCCAAGGGACAGGAAATGGCTACACCTTC.

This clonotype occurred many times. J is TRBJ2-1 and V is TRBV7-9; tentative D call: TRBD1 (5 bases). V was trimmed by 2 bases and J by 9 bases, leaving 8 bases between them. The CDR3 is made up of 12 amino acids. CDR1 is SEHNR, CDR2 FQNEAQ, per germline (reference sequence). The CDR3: CASSLTGTEQFF. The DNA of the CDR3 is TGTGCCAGCAGCTTAACAGGCACTGAGCAGTTCTTC.

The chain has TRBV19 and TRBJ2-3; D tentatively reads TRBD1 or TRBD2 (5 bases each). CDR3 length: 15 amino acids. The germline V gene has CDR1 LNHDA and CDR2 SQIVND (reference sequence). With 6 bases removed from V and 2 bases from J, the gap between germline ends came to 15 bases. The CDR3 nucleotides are TGTGCCAGTAGCCTTCAGGGAGAATACACAGATACGCAGTATTTT. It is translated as CASSLQGEYTDTQYF.

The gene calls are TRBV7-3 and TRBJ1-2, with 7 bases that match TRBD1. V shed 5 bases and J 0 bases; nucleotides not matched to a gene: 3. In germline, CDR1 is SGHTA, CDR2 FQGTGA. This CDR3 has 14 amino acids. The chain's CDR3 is CASSPGTANYGYTF. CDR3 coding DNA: TGTGCCAGCAGCCCCGGGACAGCTAACTATGGCTACACCTTC.